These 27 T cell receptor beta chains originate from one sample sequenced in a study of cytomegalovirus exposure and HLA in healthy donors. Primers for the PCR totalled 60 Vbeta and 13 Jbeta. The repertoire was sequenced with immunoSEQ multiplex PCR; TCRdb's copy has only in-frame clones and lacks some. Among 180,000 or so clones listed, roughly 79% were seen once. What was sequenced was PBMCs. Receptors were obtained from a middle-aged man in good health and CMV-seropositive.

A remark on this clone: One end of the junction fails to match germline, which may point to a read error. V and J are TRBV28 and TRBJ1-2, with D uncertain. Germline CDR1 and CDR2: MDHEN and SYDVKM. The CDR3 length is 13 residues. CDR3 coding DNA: TGTGCCGGCAGTTTTGGTCAGAACTATGGCTACACCTTC. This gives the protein CAGSFGQNYGYTF.

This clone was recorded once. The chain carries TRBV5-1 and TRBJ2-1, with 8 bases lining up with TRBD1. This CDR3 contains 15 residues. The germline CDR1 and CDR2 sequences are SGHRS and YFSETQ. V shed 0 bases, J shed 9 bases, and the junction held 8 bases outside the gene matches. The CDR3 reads CASSLGTGRSGEQFF. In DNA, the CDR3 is TGCGCCAGCAGCTTGGGGACAGGGAGATCGGGTGAGCAGTTCTTC. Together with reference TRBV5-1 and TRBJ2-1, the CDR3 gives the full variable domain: KAGVTQTPRYLIKTRGQQVTLSCSPISGHRSVSWYQQTPGQGLQFLFEYFSETQRNKGNFPGRFSGRQFSNSRSEMNVSTLELGDSALYLCASSLGTGRSGEQFFGPGTRLTVL.

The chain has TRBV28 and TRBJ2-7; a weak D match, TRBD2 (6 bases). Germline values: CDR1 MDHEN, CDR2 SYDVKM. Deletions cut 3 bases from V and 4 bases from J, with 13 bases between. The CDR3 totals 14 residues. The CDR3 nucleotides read TGTGCCAGCAGTTTCGGGGGTCAGGTTTACGAGCAGTACTTC. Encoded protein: CASSFGGQVYEQYF.

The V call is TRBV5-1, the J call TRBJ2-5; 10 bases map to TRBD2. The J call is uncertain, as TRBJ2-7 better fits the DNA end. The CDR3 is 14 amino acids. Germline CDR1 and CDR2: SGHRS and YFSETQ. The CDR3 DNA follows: TGCGCCAGCAGACCCGGGACTAGCGTTGTCGAGCAGTACTTC. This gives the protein CASRPGTSVVEQYF.

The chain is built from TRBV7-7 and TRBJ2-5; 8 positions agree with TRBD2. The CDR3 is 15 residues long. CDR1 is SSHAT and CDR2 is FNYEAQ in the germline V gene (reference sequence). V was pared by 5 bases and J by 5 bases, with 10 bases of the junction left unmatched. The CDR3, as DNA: TGTGCCAGCAGCACCGGGACTAGTAAGGGGGAGACCCAGTACTTC. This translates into CASSTGTSKGETQYF. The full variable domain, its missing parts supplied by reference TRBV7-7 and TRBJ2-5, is GAGVSQSPRYKVTKRGQDVTLRCDPISSHATLYWYQQALGQGPEFLTYFNYEAQPDKSGLPSDRFSAERPEGSISTLTIQRTEQRDSAMYRCASSTGTSKGETQYFGPGTRLLVL.

The CDR3 loop reads CASSLLPDHNQPQHF. The CDR3 DNA reads TGTGCCAGCAGCTTACTTCCAGATCACAATCAGCCCCAGCATTTT. V gene TRBV7-8 combines with J gene TRBJ1-5; D gene uncertain. The CDR3 covers 15 residues. Germline V gene lookup returns CDR1 SGHVS and CDR2 FQNEAQ. V lost 2 bases to trimming and J lost 3 bases, with 11 bases between them.

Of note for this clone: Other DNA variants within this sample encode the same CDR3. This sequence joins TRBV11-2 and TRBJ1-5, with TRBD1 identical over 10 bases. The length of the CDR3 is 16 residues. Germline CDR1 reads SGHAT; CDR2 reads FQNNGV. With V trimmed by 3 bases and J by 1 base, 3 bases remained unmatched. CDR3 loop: CASSFGTGASNQPQHF. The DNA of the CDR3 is TGTGCCAGCAGCTTCGGGACAGGGGCCAGCAATCAGCCCCAGCATTTT.

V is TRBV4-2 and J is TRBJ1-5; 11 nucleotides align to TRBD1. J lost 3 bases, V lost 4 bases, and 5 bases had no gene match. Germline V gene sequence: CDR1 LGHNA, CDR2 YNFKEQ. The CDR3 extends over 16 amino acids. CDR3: CASSRRTGGDNQPQHF. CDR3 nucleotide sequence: TGTGCCAGCAGCCGGAGGACAGGGGGCGACAATCAGCCCCAGCATTTT.

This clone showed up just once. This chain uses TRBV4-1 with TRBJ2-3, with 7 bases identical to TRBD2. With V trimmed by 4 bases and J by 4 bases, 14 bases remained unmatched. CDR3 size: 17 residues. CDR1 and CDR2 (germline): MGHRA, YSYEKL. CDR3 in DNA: TGCGCCAGCAGCCCGGGTTGGGGGAGGGCGTTTTCAGATACGCAGTATTTT. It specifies CASSPGWGRAFSDTQYF.

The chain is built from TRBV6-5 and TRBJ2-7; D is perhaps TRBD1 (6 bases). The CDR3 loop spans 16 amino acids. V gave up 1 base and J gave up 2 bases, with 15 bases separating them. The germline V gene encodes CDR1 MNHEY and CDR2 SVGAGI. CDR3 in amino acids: CASSYLDRLVPYEQYF. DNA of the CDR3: TGTGCCAGCAGTTACTTAGACAGGTTGGTTCCCTACGAGCAGTACTTC.

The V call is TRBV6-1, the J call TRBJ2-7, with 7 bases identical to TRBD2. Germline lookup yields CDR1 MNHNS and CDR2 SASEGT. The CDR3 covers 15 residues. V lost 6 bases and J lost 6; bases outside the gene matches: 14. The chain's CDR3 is CASRALSGLAGEQYF. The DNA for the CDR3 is TGTGCCAGCAGAGCTCTTAGCGGGTTGGCGGGCGAGCAGTACTTC.

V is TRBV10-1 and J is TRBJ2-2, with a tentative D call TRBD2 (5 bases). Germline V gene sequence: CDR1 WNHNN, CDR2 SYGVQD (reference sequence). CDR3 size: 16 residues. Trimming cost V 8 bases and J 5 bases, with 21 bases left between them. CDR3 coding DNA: TGCGCCAGCTGTCCAAGCGGACCCAGAGGGACCGGGGAGCTGTTTTTT. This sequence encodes CASCPSGPRGTGELFF.

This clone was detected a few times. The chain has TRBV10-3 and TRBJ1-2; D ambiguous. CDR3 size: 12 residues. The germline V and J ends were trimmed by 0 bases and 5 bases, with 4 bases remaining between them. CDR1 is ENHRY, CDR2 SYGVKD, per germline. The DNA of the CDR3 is TGTGCCATCAGTGAGTCCGGTTATGGCTACACCTTC. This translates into CAISESGYGYTF.

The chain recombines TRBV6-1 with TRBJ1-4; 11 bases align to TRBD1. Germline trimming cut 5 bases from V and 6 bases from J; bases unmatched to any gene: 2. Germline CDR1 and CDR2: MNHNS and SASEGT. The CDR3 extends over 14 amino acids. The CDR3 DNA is TGTGCCAGCAGTAGGGACAGGGGGGATGAAAAACTGTTTTTT. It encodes CASSRDRGDEKLFF.

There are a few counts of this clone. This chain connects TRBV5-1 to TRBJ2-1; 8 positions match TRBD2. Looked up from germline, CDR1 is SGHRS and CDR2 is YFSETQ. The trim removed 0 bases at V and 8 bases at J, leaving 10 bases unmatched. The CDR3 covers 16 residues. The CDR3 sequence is CASSLAGAGGVDEQFF. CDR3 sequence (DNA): TGCGCCAGCAGCTTGGCCGGTGCGGGAGGCGTGGATGAGCAGTTCTTC.

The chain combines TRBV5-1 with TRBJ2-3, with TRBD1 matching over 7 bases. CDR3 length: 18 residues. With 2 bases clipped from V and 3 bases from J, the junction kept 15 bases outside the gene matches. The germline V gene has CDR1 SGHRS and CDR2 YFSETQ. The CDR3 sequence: CASSLLGTEGLRTDTQYF. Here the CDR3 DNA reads TGCGCCAGCAGCTTATTGGGGACAGAGGGCCTCCGTACAGATACGCAGTATTTT.

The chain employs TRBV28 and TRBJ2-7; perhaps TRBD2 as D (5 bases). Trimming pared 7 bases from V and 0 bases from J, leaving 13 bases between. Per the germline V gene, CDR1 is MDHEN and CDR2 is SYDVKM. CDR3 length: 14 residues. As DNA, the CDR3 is TGTGCCAGCATCCTGTCGGGGAGCTCCTACGAGCAGTACTTC. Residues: CASILSGSSYEQYF.

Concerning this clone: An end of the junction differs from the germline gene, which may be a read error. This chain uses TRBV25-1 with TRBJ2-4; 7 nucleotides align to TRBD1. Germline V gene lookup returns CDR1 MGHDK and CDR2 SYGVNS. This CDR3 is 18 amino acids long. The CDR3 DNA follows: TGTGCCAGCAGTGAATACCGACAGGGAAGGCTGAACGAAAACAGTCAGTACTTC. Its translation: CASSEYRQGRLNENSQYF.

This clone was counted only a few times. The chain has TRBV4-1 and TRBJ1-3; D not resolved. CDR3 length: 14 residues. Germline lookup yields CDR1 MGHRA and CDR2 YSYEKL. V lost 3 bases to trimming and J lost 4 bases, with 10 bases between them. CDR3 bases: TGCGCCAGCAGCCACATCGGTTCGGGAAACACCATATATTTT. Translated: CASSHIGSGNTIYF.

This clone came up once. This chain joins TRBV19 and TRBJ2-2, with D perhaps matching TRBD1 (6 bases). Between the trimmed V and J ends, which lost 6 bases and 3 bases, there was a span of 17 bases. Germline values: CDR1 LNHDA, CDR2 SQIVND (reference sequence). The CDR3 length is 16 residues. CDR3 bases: TGTGCCAGTAGCCGCAGCCGGGACATAGACACCGGGGAGCTGTTTTTT. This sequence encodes CASSRSRDIDTGELFF.

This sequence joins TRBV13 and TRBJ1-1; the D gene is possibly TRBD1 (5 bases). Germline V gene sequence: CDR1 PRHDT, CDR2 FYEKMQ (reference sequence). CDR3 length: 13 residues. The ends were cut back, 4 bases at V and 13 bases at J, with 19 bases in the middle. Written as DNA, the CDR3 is TGTGCCAGCAGCTGGGTTGGCGGGACCGAGATTTTCTTT. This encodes CASSWVGGTEIFF. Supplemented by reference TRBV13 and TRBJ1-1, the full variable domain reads AAGVIQSPRHLIKEKRETATLKCYPIPRHDTVYWYQQGPGQDPQFLISFYEKMQSDKGSIPDRFSAQQFSDYHSELNMSSLELGDSALYFCASSWVGGTEIFFGQGTRLTVV.

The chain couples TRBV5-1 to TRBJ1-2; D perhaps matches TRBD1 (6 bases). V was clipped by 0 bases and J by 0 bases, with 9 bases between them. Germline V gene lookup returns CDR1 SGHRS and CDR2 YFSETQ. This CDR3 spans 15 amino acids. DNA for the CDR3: TGCGCCAGCAGCTTGGAGACAGGAGCTAACTATGGCTACACCTTC. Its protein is CASSLETGANYGYTF. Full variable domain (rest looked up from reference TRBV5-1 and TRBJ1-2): KAGVTQTPRYLIKTRGQQVTLSCSPISGHRSVSWYQQTPGQGLQFLFEYFSETQRNKGNFPGRFSGRQFSNSRSEMNVSTLELGDSALYLCASSLETGANYGYTFGSGTRLTVV.

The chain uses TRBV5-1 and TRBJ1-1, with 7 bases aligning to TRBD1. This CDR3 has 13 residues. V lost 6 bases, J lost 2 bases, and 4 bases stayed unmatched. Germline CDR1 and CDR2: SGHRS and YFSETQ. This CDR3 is CASTGQDNTEAFF. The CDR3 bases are TGCGCCAGCACTGGACAGGACAACACTGAAGCTTTCTTT. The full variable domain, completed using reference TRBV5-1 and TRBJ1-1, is KAGVTQTPRYLIKTRGQQVTLSCSPISGHRSVSWYQQTPGQGLQFLFEYFSETQRNKGNFPGRFSGRQFSNSRSEMNVSTLELGDSALYLCASTGQDNTEAFFGQGTRLTVV.

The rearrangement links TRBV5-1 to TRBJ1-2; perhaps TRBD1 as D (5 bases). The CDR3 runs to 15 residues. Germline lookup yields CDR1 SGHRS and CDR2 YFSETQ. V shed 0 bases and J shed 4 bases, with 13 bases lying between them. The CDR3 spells CASSLGGRSTYGYTF. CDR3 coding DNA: TGCGCCAGCAGCTTGGGGGGCAGGTCCACCTATGGCTACACCTTC.

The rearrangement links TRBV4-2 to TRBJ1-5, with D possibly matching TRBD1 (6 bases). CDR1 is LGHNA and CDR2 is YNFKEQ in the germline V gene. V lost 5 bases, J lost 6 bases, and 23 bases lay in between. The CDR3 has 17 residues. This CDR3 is CASSLTPLGGGFQPQHF. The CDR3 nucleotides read TGTGCCAGCAGCTTGACTCCCCTTGGGGGGGGCTTTCAGCCCCAGCATTTT.

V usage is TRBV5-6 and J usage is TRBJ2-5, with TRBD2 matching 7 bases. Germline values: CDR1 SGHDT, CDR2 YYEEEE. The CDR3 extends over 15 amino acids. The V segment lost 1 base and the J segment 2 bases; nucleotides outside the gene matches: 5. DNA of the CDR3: TGTGCCAGCAGCTTGTACCCGCGGGGGCAAGAGACCCAGTACTTC. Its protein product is CASSLYPRGQETQYF. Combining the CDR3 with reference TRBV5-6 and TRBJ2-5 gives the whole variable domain DAGVTQSPTHLIKTRGQQVTLRCSPKSGHDTVSWYQQALGQGPQFIFQYYEEEERQRGNFPDRFSGHQFPNYSSELNVNALLLGDSALYLCASSLYPRGQETQYFGPGTRLLVL.

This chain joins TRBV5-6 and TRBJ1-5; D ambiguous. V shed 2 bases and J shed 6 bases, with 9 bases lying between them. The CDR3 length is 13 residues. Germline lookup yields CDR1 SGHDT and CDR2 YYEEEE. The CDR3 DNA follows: TGTGCCAGCAGCTTTTCGGGGAGTCAGCCCCAGCATTTT. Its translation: CASSFSGSQPQHF.